These 16 T cell receptor beta chains came from one sample sequenced in a study of control samples from healthy donors and cancer patients (dated by TCRdb to 2020 to 2022). Libraries came from the immunoSEQ multiplex PCR assay. TCRdb took over this immuneACCESS table, retaining in-frame rearrangements with V and J assigned. Such tables are incomplete; in checked studies, under half of the missing clones stem from an unresolved V gene, and the remainder is unexplained. The sample table contains some 45,000 clones; only one count was recorded for approximately 89% of them. Roughly a fifth of the sample rests with the top ten. Sequenced sample: PBMCs. The receptors here all came from a woman aged 40 to 55 with head and neck cancer.

This chain links TRBV27 with TRBJ2-5, with 8 bases that match TRBD1. J lost 1 base, V lost 5 bases, and 3 bases had no gene match. The CDR3 is 14 residues long. Germline CDR1 MNHEY, CDR2 SMNVEV (reference sequence). The CDR3 loop reads CASSLGQGQETQYF. As DNA, the CDR3 is TGTGCCAGCAGTCTAGGACAGGGCCAAGAGACCCAGTACTTC.

CDR3 loop: CASSSVHQETQYF. DNA of the CDR3: TGTGCCAGCAGCTCCGTCCATCAAGAGACCCAGTACTTC. The gene calls are TRBV28 and TRBJ2-5; D gene ambiguous. The CDR3 spans 13 residues. Germline-derived CDR1 and CDR2 are MDHEN and SYDVKM. With 6 bases removed from V and 2 bases from J, the gap between germline ends came to 10 bases.

The chain uses TRBV2 and TRBJ2-5; the D is unclear. Per the germline V gene, CDR1 is SNHLY and CDR2 is FYNNEI. This CDR3 is 13 amino acids long. Trimming took off 3 bases at V and 5 bases at J, with 10 bases between the two ends. The CDR3 nucleotides read TGTGCCAGCAGTGACCGATTCCGTGAGACCCAGTACTTC. Protein product: CASSDRFRETQYF.

V gene TRBV15 combines with J gene TRBJ2-1; 10 nucleotides align to TRBD2. Germline V gene sequence: CDR1 LNHNV, CDR2 YYDKDF (reference sequence). The CDR3 sequence is 15 residues long. Germline trimming cut 0 bases from V and 4 bases from J; bases unmatched to any gene: 0. CDR3 sequence (DNA): TGTGCCACCAGCAGAGAAGCGGGGGGGTACAATGAGCAGTTCTTC. Amino acid sequence: CATSREAGGYNEQFF.

The chain links TRBV19 to TRBJ1-2; D unclear. V gave up 9 bases and J gave up 4 bases, with 15 bases separating them. This CDR3 has 13 residues. Germline CDR1 and CDR2: LNHDA and SQIVND (reference sequence). This CDR3 reads CASNPETPYGYTF. The CDR3 nucleotides are TGTGCCAGCAACCCGGAGACACCCTATGGCTACACCTTC.

The V call is TRBV18, the J call TRBJ2-7; no firm D call. Trimming cost V 6 bases and J 0 bases, with 9 bases left between them. CDR3 length equals 13 residues. Germline V lookup: CDR1 KGHSH, CDR2 LQKENI. The CDR3: CASSRMSSYEQYF. The CDR3 nucleotides are TGTGCCAGCTCGCGGATGAGCTCCTACGAGCAGTACTTC.

The genes are TRBV3-1 (or the pseudogene TRBV3-2) and TRBJ2-7, with D uncertain. Between the trimmed V and J ends, which lost 0 bases and 9 bases, there was a span of 12 bases. Germline-derived CDR1 and CDR2 are LGHDT and YNNKEL (reference sequence). The CDR3 covers 13 residues. The DNA for the CDR3 is TGTGCCAGCAGCCAAGATTCTGGCCTCTGGCAGTACTTC. Protein sequence: CASSQDSGLWQYF.

The gene calls are TRBV7-2 and TRBJ2-7; D call uncertain. The CDR3 has 13 residues. Germline V gene lookup returns CDR1 SGHTA and CDR2 FQGNSA. Trimming took 2 bases from V and 7 from J, leaving 12 bases between them. The chain's CDR3 is CASSLNPTGEQYF. The CDR3 DNA reads as TGTGCCAGCAGCTTAAATCCAACGGGTGAGCAGTACTTC.

The CDR3 region has the DNA TGTGCCAGCAGCCTAGGGGCGGGGGTCCTCTACACTGAAGCTTTCTTT. Encoded protein: CASSLGAGVLYTEAFF. The chain links TRBV3-1 (or the pseudogene TRBV3-2) to TRBJ1-1; weak D call: TRBD1 (5 bases). In germline, CDR1 is LGHDT, CDR2 YNNKEL (reference sequence). This CDR3 comprises 16 residues. V lost 4 bases to trimming and J lost 3 bases, with 18 bases between them.

CDR3 nucleotide sequence: TGTGCCAGCAGCACACCAAATAGCGGGGGGCAGACAGATACGCAGTATTTT. It encodes CASSTPNSGGQTDTQYF. The chain is built from TRBV7-2 and TRBJ2-3; 10 nucleotides match TRBD2. CDR3 length equals 17 residues. CDR1 is SGHTA, CDR2 FQGNSA, per germline. After removal of 5 bases from V and 3 bases from J, the junction contained 11 bases not matched to a gene.

This clone was counted once. V gene TRBV10-1 combines with J gene TRBJ1-4; D is undetermined. Germline lookup yields CDR1 WNHNN and CDR2 SYGVQD (reference sequence). Trimming stripped 5 bases from V and 1 base from J, with 5 bases between. This CDR3 is 13 amino acids long. CDR3 coding DNA: TGCGCCAGCAGTCAAGGAACTAATGAAAAACTGTTTTTT. This encodes CASSQGTNEKLFF.

The V and J genes are TRBV27 and TRBJ2-2; D may be TRBD2 (6 bases). The CDR3 loop spans 17 amino acids. The V and J ends lost 2 bases and 5 bases respectively, with 18 bases between them. Germline V gives CDR1 MNHEY, CDR2 SMNVEV (reference sequence). The CDR3 DNA is TGTGCCAGCAGTTTAAGGGGCAGGGCAGGGAGGACCGGGGAGCTGTTTTTT. Protein product: CASSLRGRAGRTGELFF.

The V gene is TRBV28, the J gene TRBJ1-4; a weak D match, TRBD1 (5 bases). Germline CDR1 MDHEN, CDR2 SYDVKM. V was trimmed by 3 bases and J by 3 bases, leaving 11 bases between them. There are 15 residues in the CDR3. CDR3 nucleotide sequence: TGTGCCAGCAGTTTCTCCGGGACGGCTAATGAAAAACTGTTTTTT. Translation gives CASSFSGTANEKLFF.

CDR3 sequence (DNA): TGTGCTAAACGGGGGGGACAGGGGGCTCCCGGACTAGCGGGAGGGGCGACCGGGGAGCTGTTTTTT. Residues: CAKRGGQGAPGLAGGATGELFF. The gene calls are TRBV12-5 and TRBJ2-2, with 15 nucleotides matching TRBD2. V shed 10 bases, J shed 5 bases, and the junction held 26 bases outside the gene matches. CDR1 LGHNT and CDR2 FRNRAP come from the germline V gene. This CDR3 has 22 amino acids.

V and J are TRBV12-3 or TRBV12-4 and TRBJ1-1; D call uncertain. The CDR3 runs 12 residues. The V end lost 2 bases, the J end lost 4 bases, and 5 bases lay between the germline ends. For the CDR3, the DNA is TGTGCCAGCAGTTTAATGAGCACTGAAGCTTTCTTT. It yields the protein CASSLMSTEAFF.

In regard to this clone: A junction boundary mismatches the germline segment, possibly from a read error. This chain's CDR3 is CASSLEASWYGQYF. The DNA of the CDR3 is TGTGCCAGCAGCTTAGAGGCTAGTTGGTACGGGCAGTACTTC. The chain is built from TRBV7-9 and TRBJ2-7; D is undetermined. Per germline, CDR1 SEHNR and CDR2 FQNEAQ (reference sequence). The CDR3 contains 14 residues.